This TCR beta chain was identified in a study of neurological immune-mediated disorders. Study conclusions and caveats: CDR3 amino acid sequences found in expanded clones were never shared across subjects, suggesting private repertoires in all groups.

CDR1 is SGHTA, CDR2 FQGNSA, per germline. Between the trimmed V and J ends, which lost 8 bases and 4 bases, there was a span of 14 bases. The CDR3 totals 14 residues. This clonotype came up many times. Its antigen is currently unknown. TCRdb passed the 5' RACE reads through MiXCR, listing each CDR3 protein once. Seen here are tens of thousands of distinct CDR3 sequences, about 2.5% observed once, and the top ten hold around 2.8%. The sample consisted of PBMCs. The chain recombines TRBV7-2 with TRBJ2-2; the D gene could be TRBD1 or TRBD2 (5 bases each). The sequence derives from a man aged 50 to 59 with multiple sclerosis. CDR3 amino acids: CASSEGLGTGELFF. CDR3 bases: TGTGCCAGCTCCGAGGGGTTAGGCACCGGGGAGCTGTTTTTT. The full variable domain, with the rest looked up from reference TRBV7-2 and TRBJ2-2, is GAGVSQSPSNKVTEKGKDVELRCDPISGHTALYWYRQSLGQGLEFLIYFQGNSAPDKSGLPSDRFSAERTGGSVSTLTIQRTQQEDSAVYLCASSEGLGTGELFFGEGSRLTVL.